This T cell receptor (beta chain) originates from a study of shared clonotypes between healthy human individuals. Study-wide results and caveats: Clonotype sharing among donors likely depends on sequencing depth.

Only in-frame clones appear in the TCRdb table, and some are missing; sequencing was by immunoSEQ multiplex PCR. The table shows approximately 720,000 clones, with approximately 79% occurring only once. Per germline, CDR1 SGHVS and CDR2 FQNEAQ. The CDR3 contains 14 residues. With 4 bases clipped from V and 7 bases from J, the junction kept 7 bases outside the gene matches. This clone was found a few times. Its matching antigen is unknown. This chain joins TRBV7-8 and TRBJ2-3; 8 nucleotides agree with TRBD2. The sequence derives from a woman aged 30 to 39 in good health. The specimen sequenced was memory CD4+ T cells sorted from blood. The sample's subset: CD45RA-negative fraction. The chain's CDR3 is CASSSGLATNTQYF. The CDR3 DNA is TGTGCCAGCAGCTCTGGACTAGCCACGAATACGCAGTATTTT.